These 5 T cell receptor beta chains came from one sample sequenced in a study of blood T cells in healthy people across ages. Together with a sample-barcoded 5' primer, a J-beta primer mix was included in a second PCR lasting 7 to 11 cycles. Using its own MiXCR run on the 5' RACE reads, TCRdb lists one record per CDR3 protein. The table records about 1.5 million distinct CDR3 sequences, roughly 43% of them present only once. Sequencing input: blood. These TCRs come from a woman between 18 and 30 years old in good health.

The V gene is TRBV24-1, the J gene TRBJ2-3; tentatively, D is TRBD2 (6 bases). Per germline, CDR1 KGHDR and CDR2 SFDVKD. The CDR3 has 15 amino acids. Trimming cost V 4 bases and J 2 bases, with 12 bases left between them. The CDR3 bases are TGTGCCACCAGTGACTCCGGGACTCTCACAGATACGCAGTATTTT. This sequence encodes CATSDSGTLTDTQYF.

This clonotype was counted at least ten times. The V and J genes are TRBV11-1 and TRBJ2-3, with 9 positions matching TRBD1. The germline V gene has CDR1 SGHAT and CDR2 FQDESV (reference sequence). V lost 1 base and J lost 0; bases outside the gene matches: 8. This CDR3 is 18 amino acids long. CDR3 nucleotides: TGTGCCAGCAGCTTAGTAACATTGGGGACAGGGAGCACAGATACGCAGTATTTT. Translated, it gives CASSLVTLGTGSTDTQYF.

The chain combines TRBV24-1 with TRBJ2-1; TRBD2 might be the D (6 bases). The CDR3 covers 15 residues. CDR1 and CDR2 (germline): KGHDR, SFDVKD. V gave up 1 base and J gave up 4 bases, with 10 bases separating them. CDR3 residues: CATSDLGGAYNEQFF. In nucleotides, the CDR3 is TGTGCCACCAGTGATTTAGGAGGGGCGTACAATGAGCAGTTCTTC.

As concerns this clonotype: Germline and junction disagree at one end, which may indicate a read error. This chain uses TRBV7-9 with TRBJ1-5, with no clear D. CDR1 and CDR2 (germline): SEHNR, FQNEAQ (reference sequence). The CDR3 runs to 14 residues. The CDR3 DNA reads as TGTGTCAGCAGCCAGGACGTCCACAATCAGCCCCAGCATTTT. Residues: CVSSQDVHNQPQHF.

In regard to this clonotype: A much larger clone differs from this one at a single base, so this may be a read error. The chain uses TRBV20-1 and TRBJ2-7; no reliable D call. V dropped 7 bases and J dropped 4 bases, with 11 bases sitting between them. Germline V gene sequence: CDR1 DFQATT, CDR2 SNEGSKA (reference sequence). The CDR3 has 11 residues. The CDR3 DNA reads as TGCAGTGTTATCCTAGGGTACGAGCAGTACTTC. Protein sequence: CSVILGYEQYF.